This T cell receptor (beta chain) was obtained from a study of ipilimumab plus nivolumab after autologous stem cell transplantation. Clones were sequenced by immunoSEQ multiplex PCR, and TCRdb holds only the in-frame ones, with some missing. The profile shows about 12,000 clones, roughly 72% of them singletons. Here the sequenced sample was PBMCs, taken in a trial of ipilimumab plus nivolumab as post-transplant consolidation. The receptor's source is a male donor with diffuse large B-cell lymphoma.

The CDR3 sequence is CASSAGTHEQFF. DNA for the CDR3: TGTGCCAGCAGTGCCGGCACCCATGAGCAGTTCTTC. The chain combines TRBV9 with TRBJ2-1; D unresolved. CDR3 length: 12 amino acids. Germline CDR1 reads SGDLS; CDR2 reads YYNGEE. Trimming left V 5 bases short and J 8 bases short, with 11 bases between.